Listed here is a single T cell receptor (beta chain). This sample was taken from a study of blood T cell repertoires in COVID-19. Study information: COVID-19 samples from acute and convalescent phases originated in the United States, Italy and Spain. T cells, B-cell-depleted T cells, or PBMCs supplied cDNA or gDNA.

The V and J ends lost 8 bases and 5 bases, in that order; junction bases with no gene match: 11. Germline loops: CDR1 GTSNPN, CDR2 SVGIG (reference sequence). CDR3 length: 14 residues. Libraries were prepared by immunoSEQ multiplex PCR; TCRdb keeps only in-frame clonotypes and omits some of them. The table lists about 50,000 clones, roughly four fifths of them singletons. The V call is TRBV30, the J call TRBJ2-3, with 9 positions matching TRBD2. Sequenced input: peripheral blood. The source of this sequence is a woman in her fifties or sixties with acute or convalescent COVID-19. CDR3 in DNA: TGTGCCGGGGGGAGGCGCGGGAGGGGAGATACGCAGTATTTT. Residues: CAGGRRGRGDTQYF.